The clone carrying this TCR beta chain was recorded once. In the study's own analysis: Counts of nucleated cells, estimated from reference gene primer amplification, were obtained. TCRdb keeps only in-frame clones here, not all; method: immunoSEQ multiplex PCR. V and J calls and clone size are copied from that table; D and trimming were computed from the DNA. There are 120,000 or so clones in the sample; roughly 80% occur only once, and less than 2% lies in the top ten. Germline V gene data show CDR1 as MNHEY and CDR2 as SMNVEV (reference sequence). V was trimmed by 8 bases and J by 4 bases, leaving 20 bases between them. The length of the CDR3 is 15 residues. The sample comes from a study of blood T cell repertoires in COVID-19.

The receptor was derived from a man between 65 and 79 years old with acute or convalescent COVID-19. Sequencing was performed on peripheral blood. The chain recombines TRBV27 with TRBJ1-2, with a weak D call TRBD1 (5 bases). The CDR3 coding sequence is TGTGCCAGCGGCTTTTGGGGGAGGGGCGGCTATGGCTACACCTTC. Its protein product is CASGFWGRGGYGYTF.